The clone carrying this T cell receptor (beta chain) is medium-sized (0.01 to 0.1%) by share. Its antigen is not identified. After removal of 5 bases from V and 5 bases from J, the junction contained 6 bases not matched to a gene. Germline CDR1 is MGHDK and CDR2 is SYGVNS. The CDR3 totals 13 residues. This sample stems from a study of metastatic and nonmetastatic thyroid tumors. About the research overall: The study looked at repertoires side by side in blood and in tumor or nodule tissue from malignant and benign thyroid patients.

General study points: It was reportedly found that TCR beta diversity was significantly higher in malignant thyroid tumors than in benign nodules, a difference seen in both blood and tumor samples.

Every patient underwent thyroid surgery untreated. Original methodology: Using the CDR3 differences seen across clinicopathological groups, the authors built a distant-metastasis classifier for papillary thyroid cancer, which was meant to discriminate distant-metastatic patients. TCRdb re-processed the PCR reads through MiXCR. TCRdb, not the authors, supplied the V and J calls. The sample holds fewer than 20,000 clones, 29% seen once. Sequencing was carried out using tumor tissue. The sequence was collected from a male donor with papillary thyroid cancer or a benign thyroid nodule (not recorded which). Some clones in this sample may be carry-over from other donors' samples. The rearrangement uses TRBV25-1 and TRBJ2-7; 7 bases line up with TRBD1. The CDR3 DNA reads TGTGCCAGCAGTTACCCCGGGACAGACGAGCAGTACTTC. Its protein product is CASSYPGTDEQYF.